This T cell receptor (beta chain) was documented in a study of T cells in Graves' hyperthyroidism and ophthalmopathy. From germline, CDR1 is SEHNR and CDR2 FQNEAQ (reference sequence). Unmatched junction bases numbered 3, after V lost 4 bases and J lost 5 bases. This CDR3 is 14 amino acids long. RNA transcripts were the template for amplifying TCR beta CDR3 regions. An initial round of RT-PCR targeting the TCR CDR3 relied on the HTBI primer set. Via MiXCR, TCRdb re-called the multiplex PCR reads, giving one row per CDR3 protein. The data contain under 400,000 distinct CDR3 sequences, roughly 15% of them singletons. Uncontrolled infection, other autoimmune disease, pregnancy or lactation excluded patients.

Sequences were obtained from blood. The chain couples TRBV7-9 to TRBJ2-5; 11 bases fit TRBD1. The clonotype was recovered from an older woman with Graves' ophthalmopathy. CDR3 in DNA: TGTGCCAGCAGCTCCGGGACAGGGGGGGAGACCCAGTACTTC. Protein product: CASSSGTGGETQYF.